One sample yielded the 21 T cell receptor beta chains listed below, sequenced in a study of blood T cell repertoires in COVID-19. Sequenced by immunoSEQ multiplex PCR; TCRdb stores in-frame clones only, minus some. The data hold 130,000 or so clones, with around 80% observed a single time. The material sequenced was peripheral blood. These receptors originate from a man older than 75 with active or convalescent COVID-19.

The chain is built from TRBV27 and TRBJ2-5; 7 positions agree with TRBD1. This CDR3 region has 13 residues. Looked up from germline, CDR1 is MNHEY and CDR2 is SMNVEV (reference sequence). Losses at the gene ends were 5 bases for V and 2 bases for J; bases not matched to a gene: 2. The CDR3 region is CASSEDRQETQYF. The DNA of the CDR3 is TGTGCCAGCAGTGAGGACAGGCAAGAGACCCAGTACTTC.

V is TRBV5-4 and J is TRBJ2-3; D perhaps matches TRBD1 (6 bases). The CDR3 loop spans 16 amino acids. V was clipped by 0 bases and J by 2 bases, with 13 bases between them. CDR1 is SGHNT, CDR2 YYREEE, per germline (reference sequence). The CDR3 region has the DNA TGTGCCAGCAGCTTGGCATCAGGGGCGGTCACAGATACGCAGTATTTT. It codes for CASSLASGAVTDTQYF. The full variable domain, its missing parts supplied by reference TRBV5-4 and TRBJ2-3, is ETGVTQSPTHLIKTRGQQVTLRCSSQSGHNTVSWYQQALGQGPQFIFQYYREEENGRGNFPPRFSGLQFPNYSSELNVNALELDDSALYLCASSLASGAVTDTQYFGPGTRLTVL.

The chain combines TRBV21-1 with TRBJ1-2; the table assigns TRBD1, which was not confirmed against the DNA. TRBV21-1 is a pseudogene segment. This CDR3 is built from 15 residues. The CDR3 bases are TGTGCCAGCAGTGGGGACACCTCGGGGCTCTATGGCTACACCTTC. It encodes CASSGDTSGLYGYTF.

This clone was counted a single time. The CDR3 DNA reads as TGTGCCAGCAGTAACAGTGATTGGGAAGCTTTCTTT. Its protein is CASSNSDWEAFF. The chain employs TRBV2 and TRBJ1-1, with no clear D. The CDR3 has 12 amino acids. Germline assignment: CDR1 SNHLY and CDR2 FYNNEI. Between the trimmed V and J ends, which lost 5 bases and 8 bases, there was a span of 12 bases.

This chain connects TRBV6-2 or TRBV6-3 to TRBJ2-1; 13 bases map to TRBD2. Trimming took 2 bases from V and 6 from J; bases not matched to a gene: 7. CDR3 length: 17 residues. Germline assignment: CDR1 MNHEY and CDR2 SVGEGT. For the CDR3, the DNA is TGTGCCAGCAGTTACCCCTTAACTAGCGGGGGGGCCAATGAGCAGTTCTTC. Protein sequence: CASSYPLTSGGANEQFF.

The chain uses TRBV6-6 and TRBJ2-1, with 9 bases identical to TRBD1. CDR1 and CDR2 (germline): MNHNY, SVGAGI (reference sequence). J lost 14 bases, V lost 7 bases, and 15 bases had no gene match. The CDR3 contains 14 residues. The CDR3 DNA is TGTGCCAGCACTCCAGCGGGGACAGGGACCCGAGAGTTCTTC. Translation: CASTPAGTGTREFF.

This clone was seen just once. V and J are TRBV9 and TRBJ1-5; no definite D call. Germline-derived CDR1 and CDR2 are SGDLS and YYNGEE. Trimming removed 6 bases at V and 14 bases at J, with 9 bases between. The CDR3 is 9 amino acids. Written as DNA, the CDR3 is TGTGCCAGCACCGGTAATAAGCATTTT. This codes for CASTGNKHF.

The CDR3 loop is CASSWDRGEADTQYF. Written as DNA, the CDR3 is TGTGCCAGCAGCTGGGACAGGGGAGAGGCAGATACGCAGTATTTT. This chain uses TRBV9 with TRBJ2-3; 10 positions match TRBD1. The J segment lost 4 bases and the V segment lost 4 bases, leaving 6 bases of the junction unmatched. CDR3 size: 15 residues. Germline-derived CDR1 and CDR2 are SGDLS and YYNGEE.

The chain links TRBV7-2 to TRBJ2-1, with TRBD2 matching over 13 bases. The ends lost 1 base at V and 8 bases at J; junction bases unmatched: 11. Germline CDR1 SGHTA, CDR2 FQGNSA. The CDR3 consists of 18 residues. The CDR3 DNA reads TGTGCCAGCAGCTTAGTGACTAGCGGGGGGACCACCCCCCATGAGCAGTTCTTC. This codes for CASSLVTSGGTTPHEQFF.

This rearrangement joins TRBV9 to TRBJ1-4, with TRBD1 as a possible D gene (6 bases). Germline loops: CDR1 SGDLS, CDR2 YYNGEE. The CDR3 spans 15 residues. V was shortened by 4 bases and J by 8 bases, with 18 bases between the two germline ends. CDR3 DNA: TGTGCCAGCAGCTCTGGGGGCAGGGGTTTAGAAAAACTGTTTTTT. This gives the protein CASSSGGRGLEKLFF.

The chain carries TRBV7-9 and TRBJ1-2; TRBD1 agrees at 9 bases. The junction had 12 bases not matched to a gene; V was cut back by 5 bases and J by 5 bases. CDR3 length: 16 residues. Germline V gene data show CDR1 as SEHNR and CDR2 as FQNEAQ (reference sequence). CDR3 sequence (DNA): TGTGCCAGCAGCCCTCGTACAGGGGGCGCTGGGTATGGCTACACCTTC. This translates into CASSPRTGGAGYGYTF.

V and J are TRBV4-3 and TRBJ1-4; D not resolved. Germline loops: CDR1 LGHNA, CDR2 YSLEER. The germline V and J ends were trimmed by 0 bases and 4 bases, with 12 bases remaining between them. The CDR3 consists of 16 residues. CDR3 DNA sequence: TGCGCCAGCAGCCAAGATAGGGTCGGGGTTAATGAAAAACTGTTTTTT. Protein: CASSQDRVGVNEKLFF.

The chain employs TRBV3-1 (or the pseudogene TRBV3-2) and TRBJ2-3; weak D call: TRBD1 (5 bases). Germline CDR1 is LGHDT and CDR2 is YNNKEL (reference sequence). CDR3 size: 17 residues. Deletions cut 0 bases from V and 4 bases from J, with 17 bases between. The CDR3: CASSQEIWPSQADTQYF. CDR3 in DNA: TGTGCCAGCAGCCAAGAAATTTGGCCTTCACAGGCAGATACGCAGTATTTT.

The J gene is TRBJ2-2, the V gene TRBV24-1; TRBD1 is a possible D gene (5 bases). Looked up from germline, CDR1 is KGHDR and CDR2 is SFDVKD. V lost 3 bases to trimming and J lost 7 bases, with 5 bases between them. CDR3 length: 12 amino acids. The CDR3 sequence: CATSDRGGELFF. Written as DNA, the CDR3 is TGTGCCACCAGTGATAGGGGCGGGGAGCTGTTTTTT.

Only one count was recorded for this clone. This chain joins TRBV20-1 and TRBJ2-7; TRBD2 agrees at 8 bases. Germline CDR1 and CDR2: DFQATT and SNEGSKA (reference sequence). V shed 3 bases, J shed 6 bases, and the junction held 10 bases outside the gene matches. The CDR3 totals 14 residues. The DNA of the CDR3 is TGCAGTGCTAGTAGGACGGGGGGGCCCGCCGAGCAGTACTTC. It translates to CSASRTGGPAEQYF.

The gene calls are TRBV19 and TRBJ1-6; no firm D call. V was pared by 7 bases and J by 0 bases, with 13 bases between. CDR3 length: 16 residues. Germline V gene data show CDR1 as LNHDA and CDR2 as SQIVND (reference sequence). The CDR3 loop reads CASKRDEGSYNSPLHF. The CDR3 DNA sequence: TGTGCCAGTAAACGCGACGAGGGCTCCTATAATTCACCCCTCCACTTT.

The CDR3, as DNA: TGTGCTAGCCAGAGAGACAGGACCTACGAGCAGTACTTC. It codes for CASQRDRTYEQYF. The chain employs TRBV12-5 and TRBJ2-7, with D possibly matching TRBD1 (6 bases). The length of the CDR3 is 13 residues. Germline values: CDR1 LGHNT, CDR2 FRNRAP. The V and J ends lost 9 bases and 2 bases respectively, with 14 bases between them.

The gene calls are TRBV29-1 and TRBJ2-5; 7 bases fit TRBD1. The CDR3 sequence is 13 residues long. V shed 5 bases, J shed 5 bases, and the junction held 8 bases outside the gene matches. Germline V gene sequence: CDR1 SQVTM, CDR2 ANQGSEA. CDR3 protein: CSVPYRGTETQYF. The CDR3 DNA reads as TGCAGCGTTCCCTACAGGGGAACTGAGACCCAGTACTTC. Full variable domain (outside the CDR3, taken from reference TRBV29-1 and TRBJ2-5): SAVISQKPSRDICQRGTSLTIQCQVDSQVTMMFWYRQQPGQSLTLIATANQGSEATYESGFVIDKFPISRPNLTFSTLTVSNMSPEDSSIYLCSVPYRGTETQYFGPGTRLLVL.

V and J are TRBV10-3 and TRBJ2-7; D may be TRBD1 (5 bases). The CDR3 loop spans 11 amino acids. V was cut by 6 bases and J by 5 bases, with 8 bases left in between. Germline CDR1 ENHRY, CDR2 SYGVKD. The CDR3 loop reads CAIRLGDEQYF. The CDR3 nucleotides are TGTGCCATCAGGTTAGGGGACGAGCAGTACTTC.

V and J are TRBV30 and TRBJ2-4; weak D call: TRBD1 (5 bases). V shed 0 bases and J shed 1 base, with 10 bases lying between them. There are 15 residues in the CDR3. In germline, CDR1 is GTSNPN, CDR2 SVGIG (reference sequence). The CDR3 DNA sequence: TGTGCCTGGAGTGTAAGGGGTTCCGCCAAAAACATTCAGTACTTC. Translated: CAWSVRGSAKNIQYF.

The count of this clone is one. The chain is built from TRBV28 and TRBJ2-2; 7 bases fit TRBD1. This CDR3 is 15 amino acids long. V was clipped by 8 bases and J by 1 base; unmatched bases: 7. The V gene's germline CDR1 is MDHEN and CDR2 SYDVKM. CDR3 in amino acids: CASLDRAMNTGELFF. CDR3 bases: TGTGCCAGCCTCGACAGGGCTATGAACACCGGGGAGCTGTTTTTT. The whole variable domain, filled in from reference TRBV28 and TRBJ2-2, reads DVKVTQSSRYLVKRTGEKVFLECVQDMDHENMFWYRQDPGLGLRLIYFSYDVKMKEKGDIPEGYSVSREKKERFSLILESASTNQTSMYLCASLDRAMNTGELFFGEGSRLTVL.